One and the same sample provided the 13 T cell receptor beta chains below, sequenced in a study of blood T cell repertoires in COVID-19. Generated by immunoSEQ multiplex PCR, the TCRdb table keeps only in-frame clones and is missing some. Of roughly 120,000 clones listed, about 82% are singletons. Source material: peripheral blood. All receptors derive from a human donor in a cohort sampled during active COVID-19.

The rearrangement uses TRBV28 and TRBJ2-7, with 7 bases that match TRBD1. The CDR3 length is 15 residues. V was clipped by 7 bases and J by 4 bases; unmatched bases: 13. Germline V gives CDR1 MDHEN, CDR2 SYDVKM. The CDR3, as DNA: TGTGCCAGCAATGGTGAAGGGGGCGACCCTTACGAGCAGTACTTC. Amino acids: CASNGEGGDPYEQYF.

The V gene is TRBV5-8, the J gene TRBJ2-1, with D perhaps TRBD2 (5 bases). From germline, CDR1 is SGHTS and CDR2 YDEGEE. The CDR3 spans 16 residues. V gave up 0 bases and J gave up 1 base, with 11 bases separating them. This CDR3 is CASSLEGGQSYNEQFF. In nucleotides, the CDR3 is TGTGCCAGCAGCTTGGAGGGCGGGCAATCCTACAATGAGCAGTTCTTC. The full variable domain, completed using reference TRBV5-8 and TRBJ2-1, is EAGVTQSPTHLIKTRGQQATLRCSPISGHTSVYWYQQALGLGLQFLLWYDEGEERNRGNFPPRFSGRQFPNYSSELNVNALELEDSALYLCASSLEGGQSYNEQFFGPGTRLTVL.

The CDR3 DNA sequence: TGTGCCAGCTCACCCTCCCCAGGGGCTATGAACACTGAAGCTTTCTTT. Translation: CASSPSPGAMNTEAFF. The chain carries TRBV18 and TRBJ1-1, with D tentatively TRBD1 (6 bases). Germline V gene lookup returns CDR1 KGHSH and CDR2 LQKENI. This CDR3 region has 16 residues. V was pared by 3 bases and J by 0 bases, with 14 bases between.

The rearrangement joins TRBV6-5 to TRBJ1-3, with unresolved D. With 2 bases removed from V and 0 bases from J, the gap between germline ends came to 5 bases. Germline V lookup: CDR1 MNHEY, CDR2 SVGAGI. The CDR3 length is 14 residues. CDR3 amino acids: CASSYGSSGNTIYF. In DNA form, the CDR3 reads TGTGCCAGCAGTTACGGGAGCTCTGGAAACACCATATATTTT.

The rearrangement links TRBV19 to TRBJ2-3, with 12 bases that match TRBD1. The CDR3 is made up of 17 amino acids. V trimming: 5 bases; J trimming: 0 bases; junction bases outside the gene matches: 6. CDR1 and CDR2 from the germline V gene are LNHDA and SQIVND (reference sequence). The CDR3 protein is CASSPGQGAFSTDTQYF. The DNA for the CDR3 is TGTGCCAGTAGTCCGGGACAGGGGGCATTTAGCACAGATACGCAGTATTTT. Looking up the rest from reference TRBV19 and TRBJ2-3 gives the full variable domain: DGGITQSPKYLFRKEGQNVTLSCEQNLNHDAMYWYRQDPGQGLRLIYYSQIVNDFQKGDIAEGYSVSREKKESFPLTVTSAQKNPTAFYLCASSPGQGAFSTDTQYFGPGTRLTVL.

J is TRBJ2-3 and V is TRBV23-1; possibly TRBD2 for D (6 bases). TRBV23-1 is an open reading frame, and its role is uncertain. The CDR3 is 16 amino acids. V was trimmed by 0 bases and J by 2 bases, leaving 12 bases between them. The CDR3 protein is CASSQSSRGYTDTQYF. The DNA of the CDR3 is TGCGCCAGCAGTCAATCTTCGCGGGGCTACACAGATACGCAGTATTTT.

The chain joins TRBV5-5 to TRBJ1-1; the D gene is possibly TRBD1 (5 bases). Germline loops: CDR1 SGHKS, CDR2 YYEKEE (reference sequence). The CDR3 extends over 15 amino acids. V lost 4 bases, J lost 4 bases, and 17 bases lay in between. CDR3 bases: TGTGCCAGCAGCCTTGACCCACATCAGGGCACTGAAGCTTTCTTT. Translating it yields CASSLDPHQGTEAFF.

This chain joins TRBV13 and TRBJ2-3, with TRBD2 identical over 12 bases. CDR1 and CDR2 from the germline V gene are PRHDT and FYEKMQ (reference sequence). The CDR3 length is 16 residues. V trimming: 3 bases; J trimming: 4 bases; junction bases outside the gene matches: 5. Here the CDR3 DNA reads TGTGCCAGCAGCTTGAGGACTAGCGGGAAAGCAGATACGCAGTATTTT. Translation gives CASSLRTSGKADTQYF.

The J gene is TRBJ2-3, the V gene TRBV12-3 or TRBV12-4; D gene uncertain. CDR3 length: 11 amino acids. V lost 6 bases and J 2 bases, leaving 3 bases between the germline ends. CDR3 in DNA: TGTGCCAGCAGCTTCACAGATACGCAGTATTTT. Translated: CASSFTDTQYF.

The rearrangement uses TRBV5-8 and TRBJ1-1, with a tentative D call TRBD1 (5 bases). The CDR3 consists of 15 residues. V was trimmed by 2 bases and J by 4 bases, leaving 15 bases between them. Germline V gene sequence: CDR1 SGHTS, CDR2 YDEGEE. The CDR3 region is CASSFETGIGTEAFF. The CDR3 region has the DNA TGTGCCAGCAGCTTTGAAACAGGAATCGGCACTGAAGCTTTCTTT.

The DNA of the CDR3 is TGTGCCGCTAAGACCGGGACAGGGGACAATCAGCCCCAGCATTTT. Protein sequence: CAAKTGTGDNQPQHF. The chain joins TRBV19 to TRBJ1-5, with 10 bases matching TRBD1. Per germline, CDR1 LNHDA and CDR2 SQIVND (reference sequence). The length of the CDR3 is 15 residues. After removal of 11 bases from V and 3 bases from J, the junction contained 10 bases not matched to a gene.

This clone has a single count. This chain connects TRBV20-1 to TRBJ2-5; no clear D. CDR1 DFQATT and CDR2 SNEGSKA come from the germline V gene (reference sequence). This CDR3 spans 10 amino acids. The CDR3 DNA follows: TGCAGCCCCGCACGGGAGACCCAGTACTTC. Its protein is CSPARETQYF.

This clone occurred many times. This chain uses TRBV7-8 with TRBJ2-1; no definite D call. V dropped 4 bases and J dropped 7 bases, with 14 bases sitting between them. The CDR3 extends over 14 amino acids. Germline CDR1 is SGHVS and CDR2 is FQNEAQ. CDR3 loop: CASSSHRFRNEQFF. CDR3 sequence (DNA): TGTGCCAGCAGCTCCCACCGGTTTCGGAATGAGCAGTTCTTC.